The 13 T cell receptor beta chains below were found in one sample sequenced in a study of CD8 T cells in ankylosing spondylitis. TCRdb reprocessed the 5' RACE reads with MiXCR, giving one entry per CDR3 protein. The sample holds 200,000 to 250,000 distinct CDR3 sequences, about 10% seen once. Sequencing was done on a sample of blood, either unsorted or a sorted T cell fraction (not recorded which). These receptor sequences come from a male donor with ankylosing spondylitis or in good health (not recorded which).

This clonotype was seen repeatedly, ten times or more. The V call is TRBV4-2, the J call TRBJ2-3; 10 bases are shared with TRBD2. Trimming took 3 bases from V and 6 from J; bases not matched to a gene: 9. CDR1 is LGHNA and CDR2 is YNFKEQ in the germline V gene. The CDR3 is made up of 16 amino acids. The CDR3 nucleotides are TGTGCCAGCAGCCACCAATCTAGCGGGGGTTTTGATACGCAGTATTTT. It encodes CASSHQSSGGFDTQYF.

This clonotype has at least ten counts. This chain joins TRBV5-1 and TRBJ2-5; 12 bases are a match to TRBD2. CDR3 length equals 18 residues. Trimming removed 3 bases from V and 5 bases from J; junction bases left unmatched: 14. CDR1 and CDR2 from the germline V gene are SGHRS and YFSETQ. The CDR3 region has the DNA TGCGCCAGCAGCTCGCCTACCGGGACTAGCGGGTCTTGGGAGACCCAGTACTTC. This encodes CASSSPTGTSGSWETQYF.

This sequence joins TRBV10-1 and TRBJ1-2; 7 bases line up with TRBD1. The ends lost 6 bases at V and 8 bases at J; junction bases unmatched: 6. Germline CDR1 and CDR2: WNHNN and SYGVQD (reference sequence). The CDR3 has 12 amino acids. The CDR3 region is CASSGDSFGYTF. The CDR3 DNA reads TGCGCCAGCAGCGGGGACAGTTTCGGCTACACCTTC.

Ten or more counts support this clonotype. The gene calls are TRBV6-1 and TRBJ2-7; D gene uncertain. Germline V gene data show CDR1 as MNHNS and CDR2 as SASEGT. This CDR3 is built from 13 residues. The V end was cut by 6 bases, the J end by 5 bases, with 14 bases between. The CDR3 DNA follows: TGTGCCAGCAGATCGGAAGTCCATCACGAGCAGTACTTC. It yields the protein CASRSEVHHEQYF.

J is TRBJ2-7 and V is TRBV7-9; 10 bases map to TRBD1. The CDR3 is 15 residues long. Germline V gives CDR1 SEHNR, CDR2 FQNEAQ (reference sequence). After removal of 4 bases from V and 1 base from J, the junction contained 4 bases not matched to a gene. CDR3 nucleotide sequence: TGTGCCAGCAGCTCGGACAGGGGGGCATCCTACGAGCAGTACTTC. It is translated as CASSSDRGASYEQYF.

This clonotype was counted ten times or more. V and J are TRBV6-1 and TRBJ2-1; TRBD2 aligns across 7 bases. Germline CDR1 MNHNS, CDR2 SASEGT. The CDR3 is 14 residues long. J was trimmed by 7 bases and V by 8 bases; bases with no gene match: 11. CDR3 in amino acids: CASQASGPGNEQFF. CDR3 sequence (DNA): TGTGCCAGCCAAGCTAGCGGCCCTGGGAATGAGCAGTTCTTC.

At least ten counts were recorded for this clonotype. The chain uses TRBV7-8 and TRBJ1-1; D is ambiguous. The CDR3 runs 14 residues. Looked up from germline, CDR1 is SGHVS and CDR2 is FQNEAQ. V lost 6 bases to trimming and J lost 2 bases, with 13 bases between them. The CDR3 is CASSIDGKNTEAFF. In DNA form, the CDR3 reads TGTGCCAGCAGTATAGACGGTAAAAACACTGAAGCTTTCTTT. Looking up the rest from reference TRBV7-8 and TRBJ1-1 gives the full variable domain: GAGVSQSPRYKVAKRGQDVALRCDPISGHVSLFWYQQALGQGPEFLTYFQNEAQLDKSGLPSDRFFAERPEGSVSTLKIQRTQQEDSAVYLCASSIDGKNTEAFFGQGTRLTVV.

The rearrangement joins TRBV7-2 to TRBJ1-1; 7 bases are a match to TRBD1. Losses at the gene ends were 5 bases for V and 4 bases for J; bases not matched to a gene: 10. Germline V gene data show CDR1 as SGHTA and CDR2 as FQGNSA. This CDR3 comprises 15 residues. The CDR3 loop is CASSLRQGSSTEAFF. The CDR3 DNA sequence: TGTGCCAGCAGCCTCCGACAGGGCTCGTCCACTGAAGCTTTCTTT.

This rearrangement joins TRBV20-1 to TRBJ2-5; 8 bases are shared with TRBD2. With 7 bases clipped from V and 6 bases from J, the junction kept 16 bases outside the gene matches. The V gene's germline CDR1 is DFQATT and CDR2 SNEGSKA (reference sequence). The CDR3 totals 15 residues. CDR3 bases: TGCAGTGTCTCGACTGAGCGGGAGATATCGCAGACCCAGTACTTC. Its translation: CSVSTEREISQTQYF.

This clonotype was counted at least ten times. The chain carries TRBV7-2 and TRBJ1-2; 7 bases match TRBD1. V dropped 5 bases and J dropped 4; count of bases not matched to a gene: 10. Germline CDR1 and CDR2: SGHTA and FQGNSA. The CDR3 is 15 amino acids. CDR3 DNA: TGTGCCAGCAGCCGGACAGGCGATTCTCCCTATGGCTACACCTTC. Translating it yields CASSRTGDSPYGYTF.

The V call is TRBV3-1, the J call TRBJ2-1, with D tentatively TRBD2 (7 bases). The germline V and J ends were trimmed by 4 bases and 3 bases, with 13 bases remaining between them. CDR1 and CDR2 (germline): LGHDT, YNNKEL (reference sequence). The CDR3 has 15 amino acids. CDR3 sequence reads: CASSPGGGNYNEQFF. The CDR3 DNA reads TGTGCCAGCAGCCCGGGGGGCGGGAACTACAATGAGCAGTTCTTC.

This chain links TRBV18 with TRBJ2-2; TRBD2 agrees at 9 bases. The CDR3 runs to 14 residues. V dropped 1 base and J dropped 6; count of bases not matched to a gene: 0. The germline V gene encodes CDR1 KGHSH and CDR2 LQKENI. The chain's CDR3 is CASSPLAGAGELFF. CDR3 coding DNA: TGTGCCAGCTCACCACTAGCGGGAGCCGGGGAGCTGTTTTTT.

This clonotype was found many times. V gene TRBV5-4 combines with J gene TRBJ2-5, with 10 bases lining up with TRBD1. Germline loops: CDR1 SGHNT, CDR2 YYREEE (reference sequence). CDR3 length equals 15 residues. Unmatched junction bases numbered 8, after V lost 4 bases and J lost 5 bases. This chain's CDR3 is CASSERTGGRETQYF. As DNA, the CDR3 is TGTGCCAGCAGCGAGCGGACAGGGGGAAGGGAGACCCAGTACTTC.